These 29 T cell receptor beta chains originate from one sample sequenced in a study of blood T cell repertoires in COVID-19. Assay used: immunoSEQ multiplex PCR; TCRdb lists only in-frame clones, some missing. The table has around 140,000 clones, about 80% seen once. The specimen was peripheral blood. These receptors all stem from a man aged 70 or older who had recovered from COVID-19.

Turning to this clone: Other nucleotide sequences in the sample specify the same CDR3. The CDR3 DNA follows: TGCGCCAGCAGCCAGGGACAAAATGAAAAACTGTTTTTT. Translating it yields CASSQGQNEKLFF. The chain links TRBV4-3 to TRBJ1-4; tentatively, D is TRBD1 (6 bases). This CDR3 contains 13 residues. Germline-derived CDR1 and CDR2 are LGHNA and YSLEER. Trimming cost V 3 bases and J 5 bases, with 7 bases left between them.

The rearrangement uses TRBV5-1 and TRBJ2-7; D gene ambiguous. With 0 bases removed from V and 0 bases from J, the gap between germline ends came to 7 bases. CDR3 length: 14 residues. The germline gives CDR1 SGHRS, CDR2 YFSETQ. CDR3 region: CASSLAVHSYEQYF. CDR3 nucleotides: TGCGCCAGCAGCTTGGCGGTCCACTCCTACGAGCAGTACTTC.

This clone was counted a single time. This sequence joins TRBV2 and TRBJ2-7; D is uncertain. Germline CDR1 is SNHLY and CDR2 is FYNNEI. The CDR3 consists of 11 residues. V lost 5 bases and J lost 7, with 9 bases in between. CDR3 nucleotides: TGTGCCAGCAGTCCATACGGGGAGCAGTACTTC. Its protein product is CASSPYGEQYF.

This clone appeared a single time. The chain joins TRBV29-1 to TRBJ1-3; the D gene is possibly TRBD1 (5 bases). Germline CDR1 and CDR2: SQVTM and ANQGSEA. Trimming pared 7 bases from V and 3 bases from J, leaving 13 bases between. This CDR3 has 13 amino acids. CDR3 amino acids: CSARRGIGNTIYF. CDR3 coding DNA: TGCAGCGCCCGTAGGGGCATTGGAAACACCATATATTTT. Using reference TRBV29-1 and TRBJ1-3 for the parts outside the CDR3, the full variable domain is SAVISQKPSRDICQRGTSLTIQCQVDSQVTMMFWYRQQPGQSLTLIATANQGSEATYESGFVIDKFPISRPNLTFSTLTVSNMSPEDSSIYLCSARRGIGNTIYFGEGSWLTVV.

V gene TRBV10-1 combines with J gene TRBJ2-3; 9 bases map to TRBD1. CDR1 is WNHNN, CDR2 SYGVQD, per germline (reference sequence). The CDR3 sequence is 16 residues long. V was pared by 3 bases and J by 4 bases, with 8 bases of the junction left unmatched. CDR3 residues: CASSDFGTGSSDTQYF. CDR3 nucleotides: TGCGCCAGCAGTGATTTTGGGACAGGGTCTTCAGATACGCAGTATTTT.

The CDR3 spells CAWREARSGRPLSYEQYF. As DNA, the CDR3 is TGTGCCTGGAGGGAAGCCAGGAGCGGGAGGCCCCTTTCCTACGAGCAGTACTTC. The chain uses TRBV30 and TRBJ2-7; 9 bases agree with TRBD2. Germline CDR1 reads GTSNPN; CDR2 reads SVGIG (reference sequence). The CDR3 is made up of 18 amino acids. Trimming cost V 3 bases and J 1 base; bases outside gene matches: 16.

The chain employs TRBV11-2 and TRBJ2-7; the D gene is possibly TRBD2 (5 bases). Trimming removed 6 bases from V and 6 bases from J, with 15 bases in between. In germline, CDR1 is SGHAT, CDR2 FQNNGV. The CDR3 length is 13 residues. The CDR3 region is CASRQLVSREQYF. As DNA, the CDR3 is TGTGCCAGCAGACAACTAGTTTCCCGCGAGCAGTACTTC.

V gene TRBV30 combines with J gene TRBJ2-3, with unresolved D. Germline CDR1 is GTSNPN and CDR2 is SVGIG (reference sequence). CDR3 size: 16 residues. V lost 2 bases to trimming and J lost 2 bases, with 17 bases between them. The DNA of the CDR3 is TGTGCCTGGAGTCCCGTTGTTGGCAATCCCACAGATACGCAGTATTTT. Translating it yields CAWSPVVGNPTDTQYF.

V and J are TRBV5-6 and TRBJ2-7, with D tentatively TRBD2 (6 bases). The V gene lost 4 bases and the J gene lost 2 bases, with 19 bases spanning the gap. The CDR3 runs to 16 residues. The germline gives CDR1 SGHDT, CDR2 YYEEEE. The CDR3 bases are TGTGCCAGCAGCCAGGTTGGAGGGGAAGGTCCCTACGAGCAGTACTTC. Protein sequence: CASSQVGGEGPYEQYF.

J is TRBJ2-1 and V is TRBV27, with 8 bases matching TRBD1. Germline assignment: CDR1 MNHEY and CDR2 SMNVEV (reference sequence). This CDR3 is built from 14 residues. J was trimmed by 3 bases and V by 8 bases; bases with no gene match: 6. The CDR3 region is CASGDRGDYNEQFF. DNA for the CDR3: TGTGCCAGCGGTGACAGGGGCGACTACAATGAGCAGTTCTTC.

The chain recombines TRBV18 with TRBJ2-1; 12 bases map to TRBD2. V was clipped by 3 bases and J by 9 bases; unmatched bases: 3. This CDR3 comprises 14 residues. Germline CDR1 reads KGHSH; CDR2 reads LQKENI. The CDR3 nucleotides read TGTGCCAGCTCACCGAGACTAGCGGGAGTTGAGCAGTTCTTC. Its translation is CASSPRLAGVEQFF. Full variable domain (missing parts from reference TRBV18 and TRBJ2-1): NAGVMQNPRHLVRRRGQEARLRCSPMKGHSHVYWYRQLPEEGLKFMVYLQKENIIDESGMPKERFSAEFPKEGPSILRIQQVVRGDSAAYFCASSPRLAGVEQFFGPGTRLTVL.

The V and J genes are TRBV2 and TRBJ2-7; weak D call: TRBD2 (6 bases). V lost 8 bases and J lost 6, with 17 bases in between. Germline V gene sequence: CDR1 SNHLY, CDR2 FYNNEI. The CDR3 has 13 amino acids. The CDR3 region is CASANGGPREQYF. In DNA, the CDR3 is TGTGCCAGCGCCAATGGAGGGCCTCGCGAGCAGTACTTC.

This clone appeared a few times. This chain connects TRBV4-1 to TRBJ2-1; 8 nucleotides align to TRBD1. CDR1 and CDR2 from the germline V gene are MGHRA and YSYEKL. The CDR3 length is 16 residues. The V and J ends lost 1 base and 4 bases, in that order; junction bases with no gene match: 6. The CDR3 protein is CASSQAAGGSYNEQFF. The CDR3 nucleotides are TGCGCCAGCAGCCAAGCAGCAGGGGGCTCTTACAATGAGCAGTTCTTC.

At least ten counts were recorded for this clone. The chain employs TRBV6-1 and TRBJ1-5; perhaps TRBD1 as D (5 bases). Germline values: CDR1 MNHNS, CDR2 SASEGT. This CDR3 spans 14 amino acids. V lost 3 bases to trimming and J lost 7 bases, with 13 bases between them. CDR3 DNA: TGTGCCAGCAGTGAGGGCCAGGGTGGCCAGCCCCAGCATTTT. Its translation: CASSEGQGGQPQHF.

The chain joins TRBV30 to TRBJ1-5; tentatively, D is TRBD1 (5 bases). V lost 0 bases to trimming and J lost 7 bases, with 13 bases between them. The CDR3 covers 14 residues. Germline lookup yields CDR1 GTSNPN and CDR2 SVGIG (reference sequence). The DNA for the CDR3 is TGTGCCTGGAGTGTACAACTGGGGGGGCAGCCCCAGCATTTT. It is translated as CAWSVQLGGQPQHF. The full variable domain, its missing parts supplied by reference TRBV30 and TRBJ1-5, is SQTIHQWPATLVQPVGSPLSLECTVEGTSNPNLYWYRQAAGRGLQLLFYSVGIGQISSEVPQNLSASRPQDRQFILSSKKLLLSDSGFYLCAWSVQLGGQPQHFGDGTRLSIL.

The chain carries TRBV5-1 and TRBJ2-1, with 8 bases fitting TRBD2. This CDR3 is 14 amino acids long. V was clipped by 6 bases and J by 5 bases; unmatched bases: 7. Germline CDR1 and CDR2: SGHRS and YFSETQ. CDR3 sequence: CASNTGLADNEQFF. The CDR3 DNA reads as TGCGCCAGCAACACTGGACTAGCAGACAATGAGCAGTTCTTC.

This chain links TRBV4-1 with TRBJ2-1; D is unresolved. The CDR3 is 14 amino acids. Per germline, CDR1 MGHRA and CDR2 YSYEKL. Trimming stripped 0 bases from V and 6 bases from J, with 9 bases between. Here the CDR3 DNA reads TGCGCCAGCAGCCAAGATCCCAGTGTCAATGAGCAGTTCTTC. Residues: CASSQDPSVNEQFF.

This clone was observed many times. The rearrangement uses TRBV4-1 and TRBJ2-7, with 7 bases matching TRBD2. V shed 4 bases, J shed 6 bases, and the junction held 12 bases outside the gene matches. CDR3 length equals 15 residues. The V gene's germline CDR1 is MGHRA and CDR2 YSYEKL. As DNA, the CDR3 is TGCGCCAGCAGCCCCTATCCGGAGGGAGGGGTCGAGCAGTACTTC. Translation gives CASSPYPEGGVEQYF.

The V gene is TRBV25-1, the J gene TRBJ1-1; D possibly corresponds to TRBD1 (5 bases). Germline V gene data show CDR1 as MGHDK and CDR2 as SYGVNS. V dropped 1 base and J dropped 1 base, with 7 bases sitting between them. The CDR3 is made up of 14 amino acids. The DNA of the CDR3 is TGTGCCAGCAGTGAATCAGGGTGGAACACTGAAGCTTTCTTT. It encodes CASSESGWNTEAFF. The full variable domain, its missing parts supplied by reference TRBV25-1 and TRBJ1-1, is EADIYQTPRYLVIGTGKKITLECSQTMGHDKMYWYQQDPGMELHLIHYSYGVNSTEKGDLSSESTVSRIRTEHFPLTLESARPSHTSQYLCASSESGWNTEAFFGQGTRLTVV.

This clone was detected only once. The V and J genes are TRBV2 and TRBJ2-7, with 9 bases that match TRBD1. Germline loops: CDR1 SNHLY, CDR2 FYNNEI. The CDR3 loop spans 16 amino acids. Trimming took 7 bases from V and 1 from J; bases not matched to a gene: 11. The CDR3 loop is CASITNRDRESYEQYF. In DNA form, the CDR3 reads TGTGCCAGCATAACTAATCGGGACAGGGAATCCTACGAGCAGTACTTC.

V and J are TRBV28 and TRBJ1-5, with 8 bases that match TRBD1. The CDR3 contains 16 residues. CDR1 is MDHEN and CDR2 is SYDVKM in the germline V gene. Trimming cost V 5 bases and J 3 bases; bases outside gene matches: 9. The CDR3 reads CASSPGQVRANQPQHF. The CDR3 DNA sequence: TGTGCCAGCAGTCCGGGACAGGTGAGGGCCAATCAGCCCCAGCATTTT.

The rearrangement uses TRBV18 and TRBJ2-7, with 13 bases lining up with TRBD2. The junction had 6 bases not matched to a gene; V was cut back by 4 bases and J by 3 bases. Germline V gene lookup returns CDR1 KGHSH and CDR2 LQKENI. The CDR3 contains 16 residues. Here the CDR3 DNA reads TGTGCCAGCTCACAAGGACTAGCGGGAGACGGCTACGAGCAGTACTTC. Protein sequence: CASSQGLAGDGYEQYF.

The chain uses TRBV4-1 and TRBJ2-2; 12 bases are a match to TRBD2. The V gene end was trimmed by 4 bases and the J gene end by 0 bases; junction bases not matched to a gene: 6. Germline V gives CDR1 MGHRA, CDR2 YSYEKL. The CDR3 covers 18 residues. DNA for the CDR3: TGCGCCAGCAGCCGGGGGCTAGCGGGAGGGTCGAACACCGGGGAGCTGTTTTTT. It translates to CASSRGLAGGSNTGELFF.

The CDR3 region has the DNA TGTGCCAGCTCTTCCCTGCGGGTTGAGCAGTACTTC. Protein product: CASSSLRVEQYF. This rearrangement joins TRBV12-3 or TRBV12-4 to TRBJ2-7; possibly TRBD2 for D (5 bases). Trimming removed 8 bases at V and 7 bases at J, with 15 bases between. The CDR3 loop spans 12 amino acids.

The chain links TRBV4-2 to TRBJ1-2; maybe TRBD1 (5 bases). Germline assignment: CDR1 LGHNA and CDR2 YNFKEQ. V lost 1 base, J lost 0 bases, and 9 bases lay in between. The CDR3 runs 15 residues. This CDR3 reads CASSQGGRTNYGYTF. As DNA, the CDR3 is TGTGCCAGCAGCCAAGGGGGCCGGACTAACTATGGCTACACCTTC.

The chain joins TRBV27 to TRBJ2-1, with D maybe TRBD2 (6 bases). The CDR3 is made up of 14 amino acids. V was shortened by 5 bases and J by 2 bases, with 10 bases between the two germline ends. The germline V gene encodes CDR1 MNHEY and CDR2 SMNVEV (reference sequence). CDR3 DNA sequence: TGTGCCAGCAGTCCGCGGGATACCTACAATGAGCAGTTCTTC. Translating gives CASSPRDTYNEQFF.

Details on this clone: In the same sample, other DNA sequences code for this CDR3. The chain joins TRBV12-3 or TRBV12-4 to TRBJ2-7; D is perhaps TRBD2 (5 bases). V was clipped by 3 bases and J by 6 bases, with 9 bases between them. There are 12 residues in the CDR3. For the CDR3, the DNA is TGTGCCAGCAGTTTCGGAGGATTCGAGCAGTACTTC. It is translated as CASSFGGFEQYF.

The rearrangement links TRBV6-5 to TRBJ2-1; a possible D gene is TRBD1 (7 bases). CDR3 size: 15 residues. Trimming left V 4 bases short and J 4 bases short, with 14 bases between. The germline V gene encodes CDR1 MNHEY and CDR2 SVGAGI. In nucleotides, the CDR3 is TGTGCCAGCAGTTTGACCCAGGGGGGATACAATGAGCAGTTCTTC. Residues: CASSLTQGGYNEQFF.

This clone was counted many times. Other DNA sequences in this sample translate to the same CDR3. The J gene is TRBJ2-7, the V gene TRBV7-9, with TRBD2 identical over 10 bases. The CDR3 consists of 15 residues. The V gene's germline CDR1 is SEHNR and CDR2 FQNEAQ (reference sequence). V trimming: 5 bases; J trimming: 3 bases; junction bases outside the gene matches: 7. CDR3 DNA: TGTGCCAGCAGCCCCAGGACTAGCGGAATCTACGAGCAGTACTTC. It specifies CASSPRTSGIYEQYF.